The clone carrying this T cell receptor beta chain was detected a few times. The target antigen is unknown. This CDR3 has 13 amino acids. Trimming took off 3 bases at V and 7 bases at J, with 13 bases between the two ends. The sample originates from a study of response to subunit inactivated influenza vaccine. Study-wide findings and caveats: It was suggested by the authors that few new T cells are recruited by each seasonal influenza vaccination.

TCRdb independently ran MiXCR on the RT-PCR reads; one entry per CDR3 protein. The data hold hundreds of thousands of distinct CDR3 sequences, with around 15% observed a single time. This specimen was PBMCs from blood, taken around 14 days before vaccination. This receptor was taken from a man aged 45-65 years who received an inactivated influenza vaccine. The V gene is TRBV12-3 or TRBV12-4, the J gene TRBJ2-7; D possibly corresponds to TRBD2 (5 bases). The CDR3 DNA sequence: TGTGCCAGCAGTTTGGCGGGCGCGTTTGAGCAGTACTTC. Translation: CASSLAGAFEQYF.